A selection of T cell receptor beta chains follows, all from one sample in a study of cytomegalovirus exposure and HLA in healthy donors. Some clones are missing from TCRdb's copy, which holds only in-frame ones; the method was immunoSEQ multiplex PCR. Of around 150,000 clones in the sample, roughly 80% were seen once. Sequencing was carried out using PBMCs. The receptors come from a man between 18 and 29 years old in good health and CMV-seropositive. CDR3s include the opening cysteine and the closing phenylalanine or tryptophan. D genes are given only for firm matches. Clone size is stated in some rows and not others, as once, few, many or a class when expanded.

size	J	V	D	length	CDR3	DNA
-	TRBJ2-7	TRBV7-2	-	14	CASSRTSPSYEQYF	TGTGCCAGCAGCCGTACTAGCCCCTCCTACGAGCAGTACTTC
-	TRBJ2-1	TRBV7-9	-	15	CASSLAIRVVDEQFF	TGTGCCAGCAGCTTAGCGATTAGAGTGGTCGATGAGCAGTTCTTC
-	TRBJ2-2	TRBV28	TRBD2	18	CASRPGGLAGPRTGELFF	TGTGCCAGCAGACCCGGGGGACTAGCGGGACCCCGGACCGGGGAGCTGTTTTTT
-	TRBJ1-1	TRBV7-8	-	13	CASSLRTEGSAFF	TGTGCCAGCAGCTTGAGGACAGAGGGGAGCGCTTTCTTT
-	TRBJ2-7	TRBV6-1	TRBD1	12	CASRDSLYEQYF	TGTGCCAGCCGGGACAGCCTCTACGAGCAGTACTTT
-	TRBJ2-5	TRBV6-5	-	14	CASSPGPRGETQYF	TGTGCCAGCAGTCCCGGACCACGCGGGGAGACCCAGTACTTC
-	TRBJ2-7	TRBV7-2	TRBD2	17	CASSGAAGVSSRREQYF	TGTGCCAGCAGCGGGGCAGCGGGAGTCTCTTCAAGGAGGGAGCAGTACTTC
-	TRBJ2-3	TRBV27	-	17	CASSLAGPTPFTDTQYF	TGTGCCAGCAGTTTGGCGGGTCCTACACCGTTCACAGATACGCAGTATTTT
few	TRBJ1-3	TRBV6-5	-	13	CASRESGVDTIYF	TGTGCCAGCAGAGAATCAGGGGTGGACACCATATATTTT
-	TRBJ2-2	TRBV5-1	TRBD2	16	CASSFFGGANTGELFF	TGCGCCAGCAGCTTCTTTGGGGGGGCGAACACCGGGGAGCTGTTTTTT
-	TRBJ2-3	TRBV9	TRBD2	16	CASSPRLAGGIDTQYF	TGTGCCAGCAGCCCTCGACTAGCGGGAGGTATAGATACGCAGTATTTT
few	TRBJ1-2	TRBV15	TRBD1	16	CATSRDTPGTGYGYTF	TGTGCCACCAGCAGAGACACCCCCGGGACAGGTTATGGCTACACCTTC